This TCR beta chain was recorded in a study of cytomegalovirus exposure and HLA in healthy donors. Study-wide results and caveats: The classifier reportedly diagnosed cytomegalovirus status with high sensitivity and specificity. A later analysis appeared to link common viral pathogens to several of the most significant clusters.

The V and J ends lost 1 base and 3 bases respectively, with 11 bases between them. The germline V gene encodes CDR1 SGHTA and CDR2 FQGTGA. This CDR3 is 15 amino acids long. For this clone: No antigen is known for it.

13 Jbeta primers and 60 Vbeta primers were used for the PCR. Clones were sequenced by immunoSEQ multiplex PCR, and TCRdb holds only the in-frame ones, with some missing. The data contain fewer than 200,000 clones, around 84% of them singletons. Sequencing was done on a sample of PBMCs. V usage is TRBV7-3 and J usage is TRBJ2-3; D perhaps matches TRBD1 (7 bases). The receptor was derived from a man aged 25 to 40 in good health and CMV-seropositive. The CDR3 sequence is CASSLIQGGTDTQYF. Written as DNA, the CDR3 is TGTGCCAGCAGCTTAATTCAGGGGGGTACAGATACGCAGTATTTT.